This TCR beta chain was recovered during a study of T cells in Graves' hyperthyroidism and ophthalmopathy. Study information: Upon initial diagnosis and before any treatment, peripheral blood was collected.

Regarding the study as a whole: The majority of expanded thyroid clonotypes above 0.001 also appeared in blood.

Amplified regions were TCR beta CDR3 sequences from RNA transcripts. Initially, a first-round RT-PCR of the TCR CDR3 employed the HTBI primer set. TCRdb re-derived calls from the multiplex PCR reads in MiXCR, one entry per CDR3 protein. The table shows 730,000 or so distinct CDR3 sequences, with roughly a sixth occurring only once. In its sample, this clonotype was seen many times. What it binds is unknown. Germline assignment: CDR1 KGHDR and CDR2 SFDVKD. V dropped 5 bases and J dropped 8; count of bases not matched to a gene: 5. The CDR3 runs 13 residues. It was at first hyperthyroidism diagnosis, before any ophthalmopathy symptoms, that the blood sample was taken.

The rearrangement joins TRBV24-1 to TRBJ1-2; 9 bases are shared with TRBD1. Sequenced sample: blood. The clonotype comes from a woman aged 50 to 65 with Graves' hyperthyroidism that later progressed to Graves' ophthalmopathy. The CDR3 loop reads CATSGGTGSGYTF. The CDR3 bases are TGTGCCACCAGTGGCGGGACAGGGAGCGGCTACACCTTC.